This record looks at one TCR beta chain sequence and its context. The antigen remains undetermined. The data are from a study of T cell responses to AZD1222 COVID-19 vaccine. Study outcomes and limitations: The donor cohort was predominantly white British with a female majority, and clonal diversity may have been underestimated. Rises in breadth and depth of Spike-specific TCRs came after two AZD1222 doses.

The CDR3 totals 16 residues. Trimming took off 3 bases at V and 3 bases at J, with 15 bases between the two ends. The germline gives CDR1 SGHVS, CDR2 FQNEAQ. Here immunoSEQ multiplex PCR was the method, and the copy in TCRdb shows in-frame clones only, minus some. Of some 120,000 clones in the sample, more than 80% are singletons; the top ten hold 4% to 5%. The specimen was peripheral blood, collected 28 days after the second dose of the MenACWY control vaccine. The receptor was isolated from an adult who received the MenACWY meningococcal vaccine as a control. This rearrangement joins TRBV7-8 to TRBJ1-5, with D perhaps matching TRBD1 (5 bases). The CDR3 DNA reads as TGTGCCAGCAGCTTGGCCGGGACGCAGACCAATCAGCCCCAGCATTTT. Translating it yields CASSLAGTQTNQPQHF.